These T cell receptor beta chains were read from a single sample in a study of post-analysis software for immune sequencing data. A single record per CDR3 protein comes from TCRdb applying MiXCR to the PCR reads. The sample consists of fewer than 850,000 distinct CDR3 sequences, approximately 30% of them appearing once. The sample was blood. The receptors derive from a girl aged 5-17 years with multiple sclerosis. Each CDR3 is given with its conserved first and last residue. Each record gives: J gene, D gene, V gene, clone size, CDR3 DNA, CDR3 protein. D genes are given only for firm matches. Rows give clone size only sometimes, using once, few, many, or a class for an expanded clone.

J: TRBJ2-7
D: TRBD1
V: TRBV7-9
size: -
DNA: TGTGCCAGCAGCTTTTCCGGACAGGGGAACGAGCAGTACTTC
CDR3: CASSFSGQGNEQYF

J: TRBJ1-1
D: -
V: TRBV4-1
size: many
DNA: TGCGCCAGCAGCCAAGGGTCGAACACTGAAGCTTTCTTT
CDR3: CASSQGSNTEAFF

J: TRBJ2-3
D: -
V: TRBV20-1
size: few
DNA: TGCAGTGCTAGGAGGACAGCTTGGGGGAAAGATACGCAGTATTTT
CDR3: CSARRTAWGKDTQYF

J: TRBJ2-1
D: TRBD1
V: TRBV13
size: many
DNA: TGTGCCAGCAGCCCCGGACAGGGTTGGAGTGAGCAGTTCTTC
CDR3: CASSPGQGWSEQFF

J: TRBJ2-5
D: -
V: TRBV5-1
size: -
DNA: TGCGCCAGCAGGGAACCCCCGGCAGAGACCCAGTACTTC
CDR3: CASREPPAETQYF

J: TRBJ2-7
D: TRBD1
V: TRBV14
size: -
DNA: TGTGCCAGCAGCCCGCTGACAGGGTCCCCCTACGAGCAGTACTTC
CDR3: CASSPLTGSPYEQYF

J: TRBJ2-3
D: -
V: TRBV20-1
size: few
DNA: TGCAGTGCTGCACCCCGGGGGGCCTACACAGATACGCAGTATTTT
CDR3: CSAAPRGAYTDTQYF

J: TRBJ2-7
D: TRBD2
V: TRBV20-1
size: few
DNA: TGCAGTGCTAGGGAGGGGGTGAGGGCTAGCGGGCTCTACGAGCAGTACTTC
CDR3: CSAREGVRASGLYEQYF

J: TRBJ2-1
D: TRBD2
V: TRBV4-1
size: -
DNA: TGCGCCAGCAGCCATGGGACTAGCGGGACCAGCTCCTACAATGAGCAGTTCTTC
CDR3: CASSHGTSGTSSYNEQFF

J: TRBJ2-5
D: TRBD1
V: TRBV6-6
size: few
DNA: TGTGCCAGCAGTTACCCCCTGGGGGTCTCAGGGGGAGAGACCCAGTACTTC
CDR3: CASSYPLGVSGGETQYF

J: TRBJ2-1
D: -
V: TRBV20-1
size: few
DNA: TGCAGTGCTAGAGATCTGGCGGGGAACCACAATGAGCAGTTCTTC
CDR3: CSARDLAGNHNEQFF

J: TRBJ1-1
D: -
V: TRBV5-1
size: many
DNA: TGCGCCAGCAGCTTCGGAGGAGGGGAGAGTGAAGCTTTCTTT
CDR3: CASSFGGGESEAFF

J: TRBJ2-1
D: TRBD1
V: TRBV20-1
size: few
DNA: TGCAGTGCTTGGGACAGGAACTACAATGAGCAGTTCTTC
CDR3: CSAWDRNYNEQFF

J: TRBJ2-5
D: -
V: TRBV12-3/TRBV12-4
size: few
DNA: TGTGCCAGCAGTTTAGGGCAGGTGATGCAAGAGACCCAGTACTTC
CDR3: CASSLGQVMQETQYF

J: TRBJ2-1
D: -
V: TRBV20-1
size: -
DNA: TGCAGTGCTAACGGAGCCAGCTCCTACAATGAGCAGTTCTTC
CDR3: CSANGASSYNEQFF

J: TRBJ2-5
D: -
V: TRBV29-1
size: many
DNA: TGCAGCGTTGAATGGGGGGAGAACTTGGAGACCCAGTACTTC
CDR3: CSVEWGENLETQYF

J: TRBJ2-7
D: -
V: TRBV5-1
size: -
DNA: TGCGCCAGCAGCTGGATTCAACAGGGGGAGGGGAACGAGCAGTACTTC
CDR3: CASSWIQQGEGNEQYF

J: TRBJ1-1
D: -
V: TRBV20-1
size: -
DNA: TGCAGTGCTAGCGGCCTTGTCCTTGAAGCTTTCTTT
CDR3: CSASGLVLEAFF

J: TRBJ2-1
D: TRBD2
V: TRBV5-5
size: -
DNA: TGTGCCAGCAGCTACGGGACTAGCGGGGAGTACAATGAGCAGTTCTTC
CDR3: CASSYGTSGEYNEQFF

J: TRBJ2-5
D: TRBD1
V: TRBV18
size: -
DNA: TGTGCCAGCTCCCCAAACAGGGACAGCCAAGAGACCCAGTACTTC
CDR3: CASSPNRDSQETQYF

J: TRBJ2-1
D: -
V: TRBV7-9
size: few
DNA: TGTGCCAGCAGCCCAACTACCGCCAGGGGCAATGAGCAGTTCTTC
CDR3: CASSPTTARGNEQFF

J: TRBJ2-1
D: TRBD2
V: TRBV6-1
size: few
DNA: TGTGCCAGCAGGTCGACAGGGCGGCTAGCGGGAGGGATAAATGAGCAGTTCTTC
CDR3: CASRSTGRLAGGINEQFF

J: TRBJ1-1
D: -
V: TRBV6-5
size: -
DNA: TGTGCCAGCAGTTACAGGCGGGGGTTGGGTACTGAAGCTTTCTTT
CDR3: CASSYRRGLGTEAFF

J: TRBJ1-2
D: -
V: TRBV7-9
size: -
DNA: TGTGCCAGCAGCCCGGCCCCATCGCCCGGTGGCTACACCTTC
CDR3: CASSPAPSPGGYTF

J: TRBJ2-7
D: -
V: TRBV20-1
size: few
DNA: TGCAGTGCTATTATCGGAGGGCCCCCATCCTACGAGCAGTACTTC
CDR3: CSAIIGGPPSYEQYF

J: TRBJ1-2
D: -
V: TRBV5-1
size: -
DNA: TGCGCCAGCAGCTCTGCCGTGGGGGTAGGATATGGCTACACCTTC
CDR3: CASSSAVGVGYGYTF

J: TRBJ2-5
D: -
V: TRBV4-3
size: few
DNA: TGCGCCAGCAGCCAAGATCGGTGGGACAAGGGGGAGACCCAGTACTTC
CDR3: CASSQDRWDKGETQYF